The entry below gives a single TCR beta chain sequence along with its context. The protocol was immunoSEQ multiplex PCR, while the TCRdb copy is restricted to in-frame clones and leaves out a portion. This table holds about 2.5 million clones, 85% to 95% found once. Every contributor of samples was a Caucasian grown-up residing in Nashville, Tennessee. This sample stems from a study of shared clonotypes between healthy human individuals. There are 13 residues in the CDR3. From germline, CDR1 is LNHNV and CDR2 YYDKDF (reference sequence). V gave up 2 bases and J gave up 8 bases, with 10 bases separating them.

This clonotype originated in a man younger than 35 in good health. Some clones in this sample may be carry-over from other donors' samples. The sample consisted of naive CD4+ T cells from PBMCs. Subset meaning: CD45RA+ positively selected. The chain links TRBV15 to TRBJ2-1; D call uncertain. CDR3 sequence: CATSRLPGDEQFF. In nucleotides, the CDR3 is TGTGCCACCAGCAGACTTCCAGGTGATGAGCAGTTCTTC.